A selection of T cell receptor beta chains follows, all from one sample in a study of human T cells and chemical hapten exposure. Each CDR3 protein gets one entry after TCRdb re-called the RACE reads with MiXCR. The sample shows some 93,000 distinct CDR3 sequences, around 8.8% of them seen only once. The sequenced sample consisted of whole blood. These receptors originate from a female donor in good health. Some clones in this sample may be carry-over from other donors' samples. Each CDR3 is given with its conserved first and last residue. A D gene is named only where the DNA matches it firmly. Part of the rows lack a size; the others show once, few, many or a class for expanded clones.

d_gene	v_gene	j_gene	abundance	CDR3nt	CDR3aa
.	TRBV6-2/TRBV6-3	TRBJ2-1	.	TGTGCCAGCGCTTGGACTACCTACAATGAGCAGTTCTTC	CASAWTTYNEQFF
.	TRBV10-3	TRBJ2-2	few	TGTGCCATCAGCCCCGGGACTTCGAACACCGGGGAGCTGTTTTTT	CAISPGTSNTGELFF
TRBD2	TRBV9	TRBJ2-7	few	TGTGCCAGCAGCGTAGGACTAGCGGCCTACGAGCAGTACTTC	CASSVGLAAYEQYF
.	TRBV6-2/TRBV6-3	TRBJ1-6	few	TGTGCCAGCAGGAGGCTGAATTCACCCCTCCACTTT	CASRRLNSPLHF
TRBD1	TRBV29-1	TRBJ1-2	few	TGCAGCGTTGGTGGTACAGGGGGCGAGGATGGCTACACCTTC	CSVGGTGGEDGYTF
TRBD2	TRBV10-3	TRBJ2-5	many	TGTGCCATCTCGGGAGGCCAAGAGACCCAGTACTTC	CAISGGQETQYF
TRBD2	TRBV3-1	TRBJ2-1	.	TGTGCCAGCAGCCAAGACCCCTTTCGGGGAGCGGGAGTAGTCCATGAGCAGTTCTTC	CASSQDPFRGAGVVHEQFF
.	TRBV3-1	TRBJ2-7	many	TGTGCCAGCAGCCAACTCGGTAGAGCCTACGAGCAGTACTTC	CASSQLGRAYEQYF
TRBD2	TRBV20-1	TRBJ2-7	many	TGCAGTGCTATAAAGCGGGAGGGCCACCACGAGCAGTACTTC	CSAIKREGHHEQYF
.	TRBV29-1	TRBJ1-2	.	TGCAGCGTGAATGACTATGGCTACACCTTC	CSVNDYGYTF
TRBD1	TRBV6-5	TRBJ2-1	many	TGTGCCAGCAGTAACACAGGGGGAATCAATGAGCAGTTCTTC	CASSNTGGINEQFF
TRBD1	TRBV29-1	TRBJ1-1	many	TGCAGCGTCCCGCTGACAGGGCGGACTGAAGCTTTCTTT	CSVPLTGRTEAFF
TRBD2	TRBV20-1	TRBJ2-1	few	TGCAGTGCTAGAGATCAAGAGACTAGCGGGGGCAATGAGCAGTTCTTC	CSARDQETSGGNEQFF
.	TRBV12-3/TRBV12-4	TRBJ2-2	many	TGTGCCAGCACCGACCAGGCTACCGCGAACACCGGGGAGCTGTTTTTT	CASTDQATANTGELFF
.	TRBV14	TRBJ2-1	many	TGTGCCAGCAGCCATCAAGGACTGGAGCAGTTCTTC	CASSHQGLEQFF
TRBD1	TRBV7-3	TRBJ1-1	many	TGTGCCAGCAGCTTATACGGGGGGACAGCGAACACTGAAGCTTTCTTT	CASSLYGGTANTEAFF
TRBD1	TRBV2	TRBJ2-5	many	TGTGCCAGCAGACCGGGACAGTACCAAGAGACCCAGTACTTC	CASRPGQYQETQYF
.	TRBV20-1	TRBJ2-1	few	TGCAGTGCTGGTGGTGGAAGAGAGCAGTTCTTC	CSAGGGREQFF
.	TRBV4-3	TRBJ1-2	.	TGCGCCAGCAGACCGGACACTCTTAACTATGGCTACACCTTC	CASRPDTLNYGYTF
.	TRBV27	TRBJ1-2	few	TGTGCCAGCAGTCCCGTACGACGGACGCCCTATGGCTACACCTTC	CASSPVRRTPYGYTF
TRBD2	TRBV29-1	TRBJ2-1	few	TGCAGCGTGGCCGCCGCGGGACTAACCTTATCCTACAATGAGCAGTTCTTC	CSVAAAGLTLSYNEQFF
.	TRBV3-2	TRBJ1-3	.	TGTGCCAGCAGCCATAAGATGTCCACAGGGCCTGGAAACACCATATATTTT	CASSHKMSTGPGNTIYF
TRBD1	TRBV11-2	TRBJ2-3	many	TGTGCCAGCAGCTTGAACTACAGGGGGCTGGGGTATTTT	CASSLNYRGLGYF
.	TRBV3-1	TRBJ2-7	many	TGTGCCAGCAGCCAAGGGGAGCGTATCACCCACGAGCAGTACTTC	CASSQGERITHEQYF
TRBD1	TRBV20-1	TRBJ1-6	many	TGCAGTGCTAGATCCGGGACAGGGGGTGGCCCCCTCCACTTT	CSARSGTGGGPLHF
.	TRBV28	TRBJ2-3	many	TGTGCCAGCAGTCCCCCCACAGATACGCAGTATTTT	CASSPPTDTQYF
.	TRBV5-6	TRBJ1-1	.	TGTGCCAGCAGCTCCAGGGGTCCTGAAGCTTTCTTT	CASSSRGPEAFF
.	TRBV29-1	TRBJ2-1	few	TGCAGCGTTGATCAGGCGGGCTTCAGGCAGTTCTTC	CSVDQAGFRQFF
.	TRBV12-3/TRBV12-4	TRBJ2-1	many	TGTGCCAGCAGGGCAGGGACTCGGTATGAGCAGTTCTTC	CASRAGTRYEQFF
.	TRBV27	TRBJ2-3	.	TGTGCCAGCAGAGGCGAAGGGACCACAGATACGCAGTATTTT	CASRGEGTTDTQYF
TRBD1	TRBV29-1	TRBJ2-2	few	TGCAGCGTCGGGACAGGGATAACCGGGGAGCTGTTTTTT	CSVGTGITGELFF
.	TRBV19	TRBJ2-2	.	TGTGCCAGTAGTATGATCGAGACCGGGGAGCTGTTTTTT	CASSMIETGELFF
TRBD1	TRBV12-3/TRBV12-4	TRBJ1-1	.	TGTGCCAGCAGAACAGGGGGCGGGAACACTGAAGCTTTCTTT	CASRTGGGNTEAFF
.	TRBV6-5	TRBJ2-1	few	TGTGCCAGCAGCTCTACCCGACTAGTCAATGAGCAGTTCTTC	CASSSTRLVNEQFF
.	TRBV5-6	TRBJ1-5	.	TGTGCCAGCAGCTTCCAGGACTATAGCAATCAGCCCCAGCATTTT	CASSFQDYSNQPQHF
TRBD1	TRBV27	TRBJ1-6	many	TGTGCCAGCAGTGCCGGGGACAGGGGGCTCAATTCACCCCTCCACTTT	CASSAGDRGLNSPLHF
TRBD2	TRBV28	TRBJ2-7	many	TGTGCCAGCGGTAGGCCTAAAGCGGGGGAGCAGTACTTC	CASGRPKAGEQYF
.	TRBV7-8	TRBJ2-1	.	TGTGCCAGCAGCTTAGTGGGGGCACTAGCTAGCAATGAGCAGTTCTTC	CASSLVGALASNEQFF
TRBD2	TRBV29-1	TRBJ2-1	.	TGCAGCGTTGTATTTATCCGACTAGCGGTCTCCTACAATGAGCAGTTCTTC	CSVVFIRLAVSYNEQFF
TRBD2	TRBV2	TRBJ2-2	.	TGTGCCAGCAGCGCACTAGCGGGAGGGTTCACCGGGGAGCTGTTTTTT	CASSALAGGFTGELFF
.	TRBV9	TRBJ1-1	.	TGTGCCAGCAGCGTAGTCAGTTTGGACACTGAAGCTTTCTTT	CASSVVSLDTEAFF
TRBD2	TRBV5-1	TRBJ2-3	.	TGCGCCAGCAGCTCCCTACTAGCGGGAGGCACAGATACGCAGTATTTT	CASSSLLAGGTDTQYF
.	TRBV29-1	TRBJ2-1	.	TGCAGCCTTGATCTTCCGGACTACAATGAGCAGTTCTTC	CSLDLPDYNEQFF
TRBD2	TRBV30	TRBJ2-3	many	TGTGCCTGGATGGATGCGGAGCGGGATATAAATACGCAGTATTTT	CAWMDAERDINTQYF